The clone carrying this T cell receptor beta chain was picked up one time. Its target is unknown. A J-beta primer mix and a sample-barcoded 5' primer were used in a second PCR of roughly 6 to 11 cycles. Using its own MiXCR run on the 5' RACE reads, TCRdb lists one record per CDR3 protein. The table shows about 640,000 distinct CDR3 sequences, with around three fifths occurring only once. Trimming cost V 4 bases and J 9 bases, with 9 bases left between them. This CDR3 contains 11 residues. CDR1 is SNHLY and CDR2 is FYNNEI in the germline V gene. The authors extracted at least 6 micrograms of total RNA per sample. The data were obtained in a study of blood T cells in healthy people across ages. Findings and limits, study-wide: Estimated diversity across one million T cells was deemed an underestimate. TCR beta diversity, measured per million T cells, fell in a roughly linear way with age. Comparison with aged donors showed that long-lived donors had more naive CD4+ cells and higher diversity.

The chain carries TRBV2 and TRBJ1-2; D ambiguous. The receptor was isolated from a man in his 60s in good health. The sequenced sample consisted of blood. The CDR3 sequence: CASSGRNSYTF. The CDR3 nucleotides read TGTGCCAGCAGTGGAAGGAATAGCTACACCTTC.